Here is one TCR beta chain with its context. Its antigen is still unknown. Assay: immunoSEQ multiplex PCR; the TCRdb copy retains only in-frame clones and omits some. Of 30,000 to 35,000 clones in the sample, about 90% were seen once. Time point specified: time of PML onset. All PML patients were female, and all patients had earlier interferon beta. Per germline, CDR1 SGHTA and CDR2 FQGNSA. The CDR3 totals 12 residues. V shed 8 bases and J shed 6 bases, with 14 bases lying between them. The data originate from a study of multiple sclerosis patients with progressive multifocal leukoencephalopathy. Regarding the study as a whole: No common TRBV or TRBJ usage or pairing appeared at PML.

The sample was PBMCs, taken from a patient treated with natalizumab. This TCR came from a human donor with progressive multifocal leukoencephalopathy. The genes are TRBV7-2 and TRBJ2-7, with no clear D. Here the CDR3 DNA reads TGTGCCAGCCTAAACAGTCGAGGCGAGCAGTACTTC. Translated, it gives CASLNSRGEQYF.